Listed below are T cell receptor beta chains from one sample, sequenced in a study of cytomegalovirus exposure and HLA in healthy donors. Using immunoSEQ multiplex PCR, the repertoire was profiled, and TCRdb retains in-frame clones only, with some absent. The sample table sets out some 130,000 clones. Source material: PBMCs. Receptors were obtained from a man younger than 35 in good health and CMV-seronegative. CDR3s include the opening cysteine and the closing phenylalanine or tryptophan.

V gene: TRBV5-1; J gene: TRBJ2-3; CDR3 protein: CASSGGLAGATDTQYF
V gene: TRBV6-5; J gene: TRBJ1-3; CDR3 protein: CASSSLNPSSGNTIYF
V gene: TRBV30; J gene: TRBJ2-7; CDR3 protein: CAWRDTGPYEQYF
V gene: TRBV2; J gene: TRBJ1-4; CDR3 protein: CASMDRGSNRLFF
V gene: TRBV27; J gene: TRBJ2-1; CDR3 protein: CASSLLLTVGQSNEQFF
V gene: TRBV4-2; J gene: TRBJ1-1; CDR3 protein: CASSQVESLNTEAFF
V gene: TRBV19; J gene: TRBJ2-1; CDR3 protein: CASSIRSGRPYNEQFF
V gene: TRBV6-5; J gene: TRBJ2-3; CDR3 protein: CASSSPLASSTDTQYF
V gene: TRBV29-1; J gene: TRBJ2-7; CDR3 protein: CSVRGFYEQYF
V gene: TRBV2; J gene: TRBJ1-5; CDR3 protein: CASSEAVSIGDVGQPQHF
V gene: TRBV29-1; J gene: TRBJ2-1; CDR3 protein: CSVAPVAGVYNEQFF
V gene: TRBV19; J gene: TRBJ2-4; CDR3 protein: CASSIELNLAKNIQYF
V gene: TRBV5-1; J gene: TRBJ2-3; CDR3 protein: CATNLGGSTDTQYF
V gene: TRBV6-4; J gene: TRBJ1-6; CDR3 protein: CASRDGSSYNSPLHF
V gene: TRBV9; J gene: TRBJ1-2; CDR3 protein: CASSAQNTGDGYTF
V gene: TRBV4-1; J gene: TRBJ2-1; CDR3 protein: CASSQGLTGGAGDEQFF
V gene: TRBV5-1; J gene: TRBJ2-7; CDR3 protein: CASSFLSGGAYEQYF
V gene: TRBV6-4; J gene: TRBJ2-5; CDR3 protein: CASSDTDRGQLYF
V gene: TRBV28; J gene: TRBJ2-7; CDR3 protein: CASSLLNDRAGREQYF
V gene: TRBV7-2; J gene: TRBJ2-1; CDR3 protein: CASSPGGLAGQYNEQFF
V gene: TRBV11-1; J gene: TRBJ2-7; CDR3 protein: CASSAGQGFFYEQYF
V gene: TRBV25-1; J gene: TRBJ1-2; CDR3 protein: CASSGDRPTYTF
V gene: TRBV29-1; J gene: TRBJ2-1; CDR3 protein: CSATIAGISYNEQFF
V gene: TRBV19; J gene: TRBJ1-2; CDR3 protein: CASSIDRGGVYGYTF
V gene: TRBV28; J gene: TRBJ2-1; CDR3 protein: CASRLRAGGEQFF
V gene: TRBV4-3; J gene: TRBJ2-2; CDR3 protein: CASSQGGPTGELFF
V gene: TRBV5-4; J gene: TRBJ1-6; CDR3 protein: CASSLRQSPRSYNSPLHF
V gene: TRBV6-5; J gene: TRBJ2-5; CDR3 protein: CASSYQPSSLETQYF
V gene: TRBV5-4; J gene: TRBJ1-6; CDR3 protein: CASSLGQGQDSPLHF
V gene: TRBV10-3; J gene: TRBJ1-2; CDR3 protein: CAISEISGSDYGYTF
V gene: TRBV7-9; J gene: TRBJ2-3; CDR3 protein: CASSFPEGVGSTDTQYF